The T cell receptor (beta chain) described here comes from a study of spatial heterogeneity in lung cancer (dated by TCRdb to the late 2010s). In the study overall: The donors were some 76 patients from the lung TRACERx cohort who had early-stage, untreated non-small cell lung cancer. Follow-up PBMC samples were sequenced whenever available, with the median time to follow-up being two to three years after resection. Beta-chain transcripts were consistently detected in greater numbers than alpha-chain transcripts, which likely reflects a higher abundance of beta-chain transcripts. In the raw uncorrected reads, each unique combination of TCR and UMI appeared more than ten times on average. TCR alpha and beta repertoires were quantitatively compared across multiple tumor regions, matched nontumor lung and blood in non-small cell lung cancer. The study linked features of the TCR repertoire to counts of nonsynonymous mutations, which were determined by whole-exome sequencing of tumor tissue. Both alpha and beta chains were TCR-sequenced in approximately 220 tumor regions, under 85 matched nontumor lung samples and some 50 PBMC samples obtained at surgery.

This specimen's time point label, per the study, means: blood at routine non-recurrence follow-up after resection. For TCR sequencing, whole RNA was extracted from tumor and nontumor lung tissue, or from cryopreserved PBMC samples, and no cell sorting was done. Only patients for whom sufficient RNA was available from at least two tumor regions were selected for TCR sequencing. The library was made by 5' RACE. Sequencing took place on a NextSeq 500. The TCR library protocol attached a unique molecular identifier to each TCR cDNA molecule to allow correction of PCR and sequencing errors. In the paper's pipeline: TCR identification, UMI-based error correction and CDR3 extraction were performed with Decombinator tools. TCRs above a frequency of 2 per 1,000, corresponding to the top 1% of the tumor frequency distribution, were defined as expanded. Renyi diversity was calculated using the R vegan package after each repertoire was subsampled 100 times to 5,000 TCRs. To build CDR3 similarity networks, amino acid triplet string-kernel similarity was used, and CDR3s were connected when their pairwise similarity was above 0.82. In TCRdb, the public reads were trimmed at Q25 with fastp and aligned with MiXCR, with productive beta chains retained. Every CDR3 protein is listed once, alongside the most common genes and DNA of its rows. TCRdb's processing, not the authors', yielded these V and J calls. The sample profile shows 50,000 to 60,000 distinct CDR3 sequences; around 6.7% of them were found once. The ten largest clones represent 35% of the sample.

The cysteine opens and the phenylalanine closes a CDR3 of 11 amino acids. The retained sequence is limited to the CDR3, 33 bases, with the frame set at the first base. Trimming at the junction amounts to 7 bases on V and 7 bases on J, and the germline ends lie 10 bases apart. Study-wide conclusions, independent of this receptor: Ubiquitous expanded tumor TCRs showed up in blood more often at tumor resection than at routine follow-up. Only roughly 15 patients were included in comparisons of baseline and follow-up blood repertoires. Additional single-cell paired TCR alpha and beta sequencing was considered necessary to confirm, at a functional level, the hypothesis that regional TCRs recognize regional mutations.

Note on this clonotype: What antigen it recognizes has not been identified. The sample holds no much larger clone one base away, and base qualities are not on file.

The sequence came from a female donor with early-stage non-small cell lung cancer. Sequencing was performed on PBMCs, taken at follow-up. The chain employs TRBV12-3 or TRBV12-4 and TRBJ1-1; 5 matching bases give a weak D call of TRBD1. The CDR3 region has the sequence CASTRESEAFF. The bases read TGTGCCAGCACCAGGGAAAGTGAAGCTTTCTTT.